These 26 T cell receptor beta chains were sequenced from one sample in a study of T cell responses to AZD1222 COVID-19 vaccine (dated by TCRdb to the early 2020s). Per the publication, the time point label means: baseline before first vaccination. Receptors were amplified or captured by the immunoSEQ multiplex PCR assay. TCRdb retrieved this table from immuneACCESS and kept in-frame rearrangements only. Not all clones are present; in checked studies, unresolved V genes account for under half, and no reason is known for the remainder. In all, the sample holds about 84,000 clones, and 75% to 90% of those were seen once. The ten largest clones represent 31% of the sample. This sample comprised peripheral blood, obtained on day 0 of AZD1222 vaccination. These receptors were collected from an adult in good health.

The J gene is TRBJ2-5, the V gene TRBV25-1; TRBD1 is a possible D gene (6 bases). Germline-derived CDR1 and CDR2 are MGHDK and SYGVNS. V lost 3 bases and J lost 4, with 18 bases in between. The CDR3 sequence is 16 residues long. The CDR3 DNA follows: TGTGCCAGCAGTGACCTTCACAGGGATACGGGAGAGACCCAGTACTTC. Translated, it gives CASSDLHRDTGETQYF.

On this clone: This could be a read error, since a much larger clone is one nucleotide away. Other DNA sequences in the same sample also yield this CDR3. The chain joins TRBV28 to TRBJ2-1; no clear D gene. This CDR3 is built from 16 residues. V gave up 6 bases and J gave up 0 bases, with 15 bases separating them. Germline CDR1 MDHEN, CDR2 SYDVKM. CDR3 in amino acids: CASRNRQIGSYNEQFF. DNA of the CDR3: TGTGCCAGCAGAAATCGACAAATCGGCTCCTACAATGAGCAGTTCTTC.

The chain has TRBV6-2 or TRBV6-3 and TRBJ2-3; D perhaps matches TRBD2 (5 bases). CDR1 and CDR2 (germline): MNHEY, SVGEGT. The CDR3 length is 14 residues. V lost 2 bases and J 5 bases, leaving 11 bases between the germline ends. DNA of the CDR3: TGTGCCAGCAGTTACCCGGGGTCCGAAGATACGCAGTATTTT. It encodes CASSYPGSEDTQYF.

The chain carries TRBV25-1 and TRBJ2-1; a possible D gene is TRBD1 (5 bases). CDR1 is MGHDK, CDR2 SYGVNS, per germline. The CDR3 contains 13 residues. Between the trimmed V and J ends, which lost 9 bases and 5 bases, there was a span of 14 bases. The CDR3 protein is CASRRQGNNEQFF. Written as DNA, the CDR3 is TGTGCCAGTCGGCGCCAGGGAAACAATGAGCAGTTCTTC.

CDR3 protein: CASKRRGYGYTF. CDR3 DNA: TGTGCCAGCAAGAGACGGGGCTATGGCTACACCTTC. The genes are TRBV5-6 and TRBJ1-2; the D is unclear. CDR1 is SGHDT and CDR2 is YYEEEE in the germline V gene. The ends were cut back, 6 bases at V and 4 bases at J, with 10 bases in the middle. This CDR3 spans 12 amino acids.

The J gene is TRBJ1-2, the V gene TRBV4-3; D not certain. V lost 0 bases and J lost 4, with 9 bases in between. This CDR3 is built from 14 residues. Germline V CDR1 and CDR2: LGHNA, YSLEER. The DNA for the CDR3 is TGCGCCAGCAGCCAAGATGTGGAAATCTATGGCTACACCTTC. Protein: CASSQDVEIYGYTF.

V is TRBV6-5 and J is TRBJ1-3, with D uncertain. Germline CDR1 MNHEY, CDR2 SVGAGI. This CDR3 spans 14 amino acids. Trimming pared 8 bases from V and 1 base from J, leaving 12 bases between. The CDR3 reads CASRIAGSGNTIYF. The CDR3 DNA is TGTGCCAGCCGAATTGCGGGATCTGGAAACACCATATATTTT.

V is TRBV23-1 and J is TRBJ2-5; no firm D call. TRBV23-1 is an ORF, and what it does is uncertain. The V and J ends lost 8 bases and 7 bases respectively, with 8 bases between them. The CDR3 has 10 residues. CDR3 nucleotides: TGCGCCAGCTCCTATTCGACCCAGTACTTC. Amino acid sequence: CASSYSTQYF.

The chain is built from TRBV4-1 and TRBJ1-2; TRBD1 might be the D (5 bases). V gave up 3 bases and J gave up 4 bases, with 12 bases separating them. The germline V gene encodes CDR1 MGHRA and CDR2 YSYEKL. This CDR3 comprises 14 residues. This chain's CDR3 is CASSHPDGGYGYTF. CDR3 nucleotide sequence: TGCGCCAGCAGCCACCCCGACGGGGGCTATGGCTACACCTTC.

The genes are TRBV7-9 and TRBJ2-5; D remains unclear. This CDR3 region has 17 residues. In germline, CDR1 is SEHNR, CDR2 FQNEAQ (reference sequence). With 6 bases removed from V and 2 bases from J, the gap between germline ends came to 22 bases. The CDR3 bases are TGTGCCAGCAGTTTCACCGTGTGGAGTACGGCGCAAGAGACCCAGTACTTC. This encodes CASSFTVWSTAQETQYF.

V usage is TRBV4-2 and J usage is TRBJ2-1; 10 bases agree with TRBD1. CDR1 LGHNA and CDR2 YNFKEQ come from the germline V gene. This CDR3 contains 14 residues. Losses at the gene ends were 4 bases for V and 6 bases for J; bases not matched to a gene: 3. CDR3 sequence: CASSPRTGGNEQFF. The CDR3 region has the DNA TGTGCCAGCAGCCCAAGGACAGGGGGCAATGAGCAGTTCTTC.

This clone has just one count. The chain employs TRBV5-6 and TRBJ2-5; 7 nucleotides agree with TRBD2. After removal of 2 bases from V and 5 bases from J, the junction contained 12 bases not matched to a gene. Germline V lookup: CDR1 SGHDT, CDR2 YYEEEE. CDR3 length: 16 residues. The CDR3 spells CASSLGAGVTWETQYF. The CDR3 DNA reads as TGTGCCAGCAGCTTAGGGGCGGGAGTTACCTGGGAGACCCAGTACTTC.

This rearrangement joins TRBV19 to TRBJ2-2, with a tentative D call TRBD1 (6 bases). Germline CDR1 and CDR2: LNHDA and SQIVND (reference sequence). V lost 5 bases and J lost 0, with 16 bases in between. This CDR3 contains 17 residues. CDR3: CASSPYWGHANTGELFF. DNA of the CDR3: TGTGCCAGTAGTCCTTATTGGGGACATGCGAACACCGGGGAGCTGTTTTTT.

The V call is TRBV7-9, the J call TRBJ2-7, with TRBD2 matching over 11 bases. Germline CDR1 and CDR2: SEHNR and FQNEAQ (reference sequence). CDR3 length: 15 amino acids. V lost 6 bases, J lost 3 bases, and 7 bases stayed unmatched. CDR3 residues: CASSFGTSGDYEQYF. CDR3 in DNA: TGTGCCAGCAGTTTCGGGACTAGCGGTGACTACGAGCAGTACTTC.

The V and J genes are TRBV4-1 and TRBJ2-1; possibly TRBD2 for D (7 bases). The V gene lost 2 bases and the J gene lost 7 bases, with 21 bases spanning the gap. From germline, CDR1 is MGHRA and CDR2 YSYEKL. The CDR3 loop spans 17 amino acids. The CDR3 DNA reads TGCGCCAGCAGCCAACCCCTCCTGGCTAGGGGGGGGAATGAGCAGTTCTTC. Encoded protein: CASSQPLLARGGNEQFF.

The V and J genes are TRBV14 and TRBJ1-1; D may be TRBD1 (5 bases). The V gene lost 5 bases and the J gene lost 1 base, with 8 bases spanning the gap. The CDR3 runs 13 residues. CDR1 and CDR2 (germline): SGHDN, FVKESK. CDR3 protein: CASSSGGNTEAFF. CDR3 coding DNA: TGTGCCAGCAGCTCCGGGGGGAACACTGAAGCTTTCTTT. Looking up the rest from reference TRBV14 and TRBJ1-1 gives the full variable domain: EAGVTQFPSHSVIEKGQTVTLRCDPISGHDNLYWYRRVMGKEIKFLLHFVKESKQDESGMPNNRFLAERTGGTYSTLKVQPAELEDSGVYFCASSSGGNTEAFFGQGTRLTVV.

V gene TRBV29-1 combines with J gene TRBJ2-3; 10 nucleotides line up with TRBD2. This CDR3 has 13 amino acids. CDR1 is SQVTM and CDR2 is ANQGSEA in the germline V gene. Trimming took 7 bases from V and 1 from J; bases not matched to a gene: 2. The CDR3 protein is CSGGTSGTDTQYF. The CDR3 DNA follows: TGCAGCGGGGGGACTAGCGGCACAGATACGCAGTATTTT.

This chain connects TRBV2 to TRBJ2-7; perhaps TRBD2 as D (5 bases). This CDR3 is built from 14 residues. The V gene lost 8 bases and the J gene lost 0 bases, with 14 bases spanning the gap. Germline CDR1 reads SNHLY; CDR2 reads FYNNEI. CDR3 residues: CASRFGVNSYEQYF. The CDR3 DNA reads TGTGCCAGCCGGTTCGGGGTAAACTCCTACGAGCAGTACTTC.

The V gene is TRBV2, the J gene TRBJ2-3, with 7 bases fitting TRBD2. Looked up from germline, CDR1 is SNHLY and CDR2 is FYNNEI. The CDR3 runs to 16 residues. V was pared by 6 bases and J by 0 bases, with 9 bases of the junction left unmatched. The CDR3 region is CASRAGWGGSTDTQYF. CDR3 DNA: TGTGCCAGCAGGGCCGGATGGGGGGGGAGCACAGATACGCAGTATTTT. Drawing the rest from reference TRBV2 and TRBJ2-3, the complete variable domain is EPEVTQTPSHQVTQMGQEVILRCVPISNHLYFYWYRQILGQKVEFLVSFYNNEISEKSEIFDDQFSVERPDGSNFTLKIRSTKLEDSAMYFCASRAGWGGSTDTQYFGPGTRLTVL.

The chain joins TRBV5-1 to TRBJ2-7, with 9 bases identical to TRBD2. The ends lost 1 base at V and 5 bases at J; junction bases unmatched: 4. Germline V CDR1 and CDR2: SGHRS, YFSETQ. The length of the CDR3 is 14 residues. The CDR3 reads CASSLFGTSNEQYF. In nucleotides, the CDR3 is TGCGCCAGCAGCTTGTTCGGGACTAGCAACGAGCAGTACTTC.

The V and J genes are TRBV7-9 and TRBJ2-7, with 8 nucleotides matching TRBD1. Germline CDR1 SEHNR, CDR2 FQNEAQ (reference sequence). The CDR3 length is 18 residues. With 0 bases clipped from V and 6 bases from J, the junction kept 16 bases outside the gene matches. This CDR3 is CASSLARTRQGILSEQYF. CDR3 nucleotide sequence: TGTGCCAGCAGCTTAGCACGCACCCGACAGGGGATATTGTCCGAGCAGTACTTC.

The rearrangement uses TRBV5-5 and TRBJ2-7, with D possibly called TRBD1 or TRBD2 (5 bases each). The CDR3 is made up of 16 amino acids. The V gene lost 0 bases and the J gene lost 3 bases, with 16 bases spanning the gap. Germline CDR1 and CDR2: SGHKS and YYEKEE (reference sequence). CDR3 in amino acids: CASSLGHYGDDYEQYF. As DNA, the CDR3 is TGTGCCAGCAGCTTGGGACATTATGGGGACGACTACGAGCAGTACTTC.

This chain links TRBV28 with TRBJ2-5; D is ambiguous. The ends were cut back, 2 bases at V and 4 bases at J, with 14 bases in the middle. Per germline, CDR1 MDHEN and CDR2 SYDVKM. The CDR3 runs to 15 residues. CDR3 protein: CASSLTPSWGETQYF. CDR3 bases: TGTGCCAGCAGTTTAACGCCCAGTTGGGGAGAGACCCAGTACTTC.

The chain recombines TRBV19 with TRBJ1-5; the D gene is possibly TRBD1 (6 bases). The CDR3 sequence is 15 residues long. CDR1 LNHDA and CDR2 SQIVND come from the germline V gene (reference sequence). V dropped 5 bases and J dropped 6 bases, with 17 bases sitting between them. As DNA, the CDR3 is TGTGCCAGTAGTCTTGGACCGGGGGGCAGTCAGCCCCAGCATTTT. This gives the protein CASSLGPGGSQPQHF.

CDR3 region: CASSLGDRGLAGYEQFF. In nucleotides, the CDR3 is TGTGCCAGCAGCTTGGGGGACCGAGGACTAGCGGGATATGAGCAGTTCTTC. This chain links TRBV5-6 with TRBJ2-1; 12 bases are a match to TRBD2. V lost 0 bases and J lost 8; bases outside the gene matches: 9. CDR1 SGHDT and CDR2 YYEEEE come from the germline V gene. The CDR3 length is 17 residues. Together with reference TRBV5-6 and TRBJ2-1, the CDR3 gives the full variable domain: DAGVTQSPTHLIKTRGQQVTLRCSPKSGHDTVSWYQQALGQGPQFIFQYYEEEERQRGNFPDRFSGHQFPNYSSELNVNALLLGDSALYLCASSLGDRGLAGYEQFFGPGTRLTVL.

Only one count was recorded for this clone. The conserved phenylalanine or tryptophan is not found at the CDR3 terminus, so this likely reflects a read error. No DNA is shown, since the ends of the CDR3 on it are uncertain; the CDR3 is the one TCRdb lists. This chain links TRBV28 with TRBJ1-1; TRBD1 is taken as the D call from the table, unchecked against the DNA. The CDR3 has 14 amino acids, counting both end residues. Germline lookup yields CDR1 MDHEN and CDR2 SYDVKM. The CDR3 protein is CASSQRDSAARGLI.